This T cell receptor beta chain was profiled in a study of T cells expressing NK-cell markers. About the research overall: Sorted T-cell subsets CD3+CD56+NKG2C+, CD3+CD56+NKG2C- and CD3+CD56-NKG2C+ were TCR beta-sequenced. One of eight sequenced donors was HCMV-seronegative; the other seven were seropositive.

TCRdb reprocessed the 5' RACE reads and keeps a single row for each CDR3 protein, giving no DNA. This sample's clone table lists some 600,000 distinct CDR3 sequences. This CDR3 has 17 amino acids. The germline V gene encodes CDR1 KGHDR and CDR2 SFDVKD. Material for sequencing was blood T cells: a sorted CD56 or NKG2C T cell subset, CD4+ or CD8+ T cells, or bulk PBMC T cells (not recorded which). This clonotype was sampled from a man between 18 and 29 years old in good health. The rearrangement joins TRBV24-1 to TRBJ2-3; TCRdb's D call of TRBD2 is untestable without DNA. CDR3 sequence: CATSDQRLAVTTDTQYF.